The subject of this entry is one T cell receptor beta chain. Its antigen remains undetermined. No quality values exist for individual bases; no much larger clone is one base distant. In total, about 650 healthy bone marrow donors made up the cohort. Cohort members were all nominally healthy when sampled, although unrecorded immune exposures were likely present. The donor was CMV seropositive and was included in the group of 290 or so seropositive cohort members. A peripheral blood sample was provided by each donor, and peripheral blood mononuclear cells were used for TCR beta sequencing. Genomic DNA was extracted from the blood cell samples with the Qiagen DNeasy Blood Extraction Kit. This sample is part of a study of cytomegalovirus exposure and HLA in healthy donors (dated by TCRdb to about 2017). Describing the broader study: According to an earlier analysis of 587 of the donors, about 179 million T cells yielded 90 million to 130 million unique TCR beta sequences and around 300 Gb of sequence data. An early release covering about 600 HLA-typed donors comprised approximately 300 gigabases of sequencing data and tens of millions of unique TCR sequences. Of the approximately 400 genotyped donors, approximately 81% were placed in the genetic ancestry cluster associated with self-reported Caucasian donors. The study aimed to test whether signatures of past pathogen exposure could be identified by cataloging public T cell receptors. The study profiled the T cell repertoires of under 850 subjects by immunosequencing and related them to cytomegalovirus serostatus. Along with the roughly 670-subject first cohort, a separate validation cohort of roughly 110 different subjects was used. To predict cytomegalovirus infection status, the study brought together high-throughput TCR immunosequencing, statistical association of individual TCRs with disease status, and machine learning. A later analysis re-examined previously published TCR beta repertoires from more than 650 donors and added high-resolution HLA genotyping to investigate patterns of TCR occurrence. Rather than using new phenotypic data, the later analysis identified candidate immune exposures from TCR beta sequences and from how often those sequences occurred across donors. In an earlier analysis of more than 550 of the donors, high-throughput TCR beta sequencing was used to judge whether each TCR beta V gene segment behaved as functional or pseudogenic. Donor age, sex, ethnicity and CMV serostatus were compiled alongside the repertoire data. In a later genetic analysis, genome-wide SNP genotypes for 398 of the 666 donors were used, and that subset was treated as a discovery cohort. All discovery cohort repertoires had been generated using a single sequencing platform. HLA typing included class I and class II loci at four-digit resolution. The number of donors typed differed by locus, with about 620-630 for A, B, C, DRB1 and DQB1, about 500 for DQA1, over 600 for DPA1, and under 490 for DPB1. About 5 DR-DQ haplotypes were handled as single units for association and clustering, since linkage in the cohort was strong. Among about 400 genotyped donors of the cohort, an average of approximately 220,000 unique TCR beta nucleotide sequences was sequenced per donor, of which about 18% were non-productive.

From cysteine to phenylalanine, the CDR3 is 17 amino acids long. The entry retains the CDR3 DNA only, 51 bases that are in frame from base 1. V and J are trimmed by 1 base and 1 base, and the gene matches miss 6 bases of the junction. CDR1 and CDR2 are drawn from the germline V gene (reference sequence): SGHKS, YYEKEE. Overall study outcomes, separate from this receptor: Linkage disequilibrium might explain the correlated functional status among segregating V segments, but an unknown experimental factor could not be excluded. A later analysis found that TCR association rates varied across HLA loci, with DRB1 alleles showing the most associated TCRs and HLA-C alleles the fewest. Three of the identified cytomegalovirus-associated TCR beta chains were confirmed in vitro to be specific for cytomegalovirus antigens. Roughly uniform sequencing depth across donors was assumed in presence/absence analyses, although this assumption may not hold. The classifier was reported to diagnose cytomegalovirus status with high specificity and sensitivity in both the original cohort and the validation cohort. A later analysis reported that several top co-occurrence clusters appeared linked to parvovirus B19, influenza, CMV and Epstein-Barr virus. A further reported finding was that TCR beta sequences accurately predicted the HLA-A and HLA-B alleles for most subjects in the first cohort. In a later genetic analysis, a missense DCLRE1C variant was associated with V-gene and J-gene trimming of TCR beta chains, and the association was replicated in an independent cohort. A later analysis found that most CMV-associated TCR beta chains appeared HLA-restricted, with HLA associations seemingly driven largely by CMV exposure. For the cohort, immune exposure information was limited to CMV serostatus. The study listed 164 TCR beta chains as associated with cytomegalovirus. The sequencing pipeline was judged likely to have produced a cluster of highly shared sequence variants as a technical artifact. Broadly in line with IMGT annotations, most TCR beta V segments showed up in productive rearrangements about 87% or about 30% of the time in an earlier analysis of under 700 of the donors. HLA typing was unavailable for some donors at each locus, so association tests used only the typed subset. About 17 rarely observed V segments, including chromosome 9 orphons, were excluded from the earlier analysis of a few hundred of the donors because counts were too low. The cohort was sequenced for TCR beta chains only, and without alpha or paired-chain data the features that could be detected were limited. A later genetic analysis reported fewer N-insertions in productive TCRs among donors in an Asian-associated ancestry cluster than the roughly 620-donor mean. Most TCR sequences were seen in very few donors, while some public TCRs were found in many individuals. It was suggested by the authors that the approach could potentially be generalized to other disease states and immunological phenotypes. At a false discovery rate of 0.05, a later analysis linked 16,951 TCR beta sequences to specific HLA alleles. When HLA alleles, especially DR and DQ, strongly co-occurred, attributing TCR associations to individual alleles was difficult. Some IMGT-functional V segments, including TRBV6-2 and TRBV6-3, could not be distinguished by the 87-base-pair reads and were therefore excluded. In a later analysis, HLA-associated TCR beta chains showed more clonal expansion and lower generation probabilities than non-associated chains that were equally common.

Receptor amplification or capture employed the immunoSEQ multiplex PCR assay. A mixture of 60 forward primers for TCR Vbeta segments and 13 reverse primers for TCR Jbeta segments was used in the multiplex PCR. The CDR3 region of rearranged TCR beta genes was amplified from genomic DNA with a multiplex PCR assay. Amplified TCR beta libraries were sequenced as 87-base-pair reads on the Illumina HiSeq System. In the paper's pipeline: In a later analysis, tens of millions of unique TCR beta chains were counted across the approximately 640 repertoires, and roughly 10 million of these chains were shared by at least two donors. A nearest-neighbor algorithm error-corrected the raw reads and collapsed the reads into unique sequences, merging closely related sequences to remove PCR and sequencing errors. CDR3 sequences were aligned to IMGT reference sequences to assign V, D and J gene segments. For a sequence to be retained, a match of at least six nucleotides was required to both a V gene segment and a J gene segment. A rearrangement was called productive if the CDR3 had no stop codons and remained in frame with V and J, and every other rearrangement was called non-productive. Following IMGT convention, CDR3 was defined as the stretch from the second conserved V-encoded cysteine to the conserved J-encoded phenylalanine. In an earlier analysis of more than 550 of the donors, sequences lacking an unambiguous match to a single V gene segment were excluded. An earlier analysis of 500 to 700 of the donors classified V segments as functional when productive rearrangements were above 56.7% and as segregating when the standard deviation between donors was above 5%. A statistical classification framework was built for diagnosing cytomegalovirus status from the catalog of TCR beta chain sequences. In a later analysis, V and J genes were assigned by comparing TCR nucleotide sequences against IMGT/GENE-DB human TR gene sequences. Using the TCRdist pipeline, a later analysis assigned CDR3 sequences along with most-parsimonious VDJ recombination scenarios. In a later analysis, each TCR beta chain was defined by its CDR3 amino acid sequence together with its V-gene family, and reads lacking a unique V-gene family were excluded. A later analysis removed several hundred highly shared, low-generation-probability nucleotide sequences to deal with suspected cross-contamination and a sequencing artifact. In a later analysis, a clonal expansion index for each public chain was calculated from normalized within-repertoire ranks of inferred template counts. In a later analysis, generation probabilities were computed using a VDJ recombination model fitted to out-of-frame rearrangements, and the results were checked against IGoR. In a later analysis, TCR-TCR, TCR-HLA and TCR-CMV co-occurrence was scored with hypergeometric tests, and a repertoire-size bias correction was applied to TCR pairs. To estimate false discovery rates, a later analysis permuted the HLA or CMV assignments 20 times. In a later analysis, co-occurring TCRs were grouped with DBSCAN, and TCRdist sequence similarity was added when clustering was performed within HLA-allele-positive subsets. Repertoires with fewer than 30,000 or more than 120,000 public chains were left out of co-occurrence clustering, as were five repertoires with anomalous nucleotide sharing. In TCRdb, the immuneACCESS table is reduced to in-frame sequences with V and J assigned. These tables do not hold every clone; where another copy was compared, an unresolved V gene accounts for under half, and the others remain unexplained. That table gives V, J and clone size, and the DNA gave D and trimming. This sample is represented by approximately 150,000 clones; more than 80% of them were singletons. The top ten hold more than 3.5% of the sample.

This sequence originates from a woman aged 35 to 49 in good health and CMV-seropositive. Source material: PBMCs. Recombination linked TRBV5-5 to TRBJ2-2; TRBD2 aligns with 8 central bases. The CDR3 in this case is CASSLYGLAVNTGELFF. The DNA sequence reads TGTGCCAGCAGCTTGTACGGACTAGCAGTGAACACCGGGGAGCTGTTTTTT.